The 17 T cell receptor beta chains below come from one sample, sequenced in a study of human T cells and chemical hapten exposure (dated by TCRdb to about 2021). Library preparation employed RACE. Sequencing took place on a NextSeq 500. Through fastp at Q25 and MiXCR, TCRdb rebuilt clones from the public reads, retaining in-frame beta chains. Rows are combined by CDR3 protein, so each entry shows the most common genes and DNA. Across this sample there are around 50,000 distinct CDR3 sequences, with 9.3% seen only once. 10% to 15% of the sample is taken by the ten largest. The label giving this sample's time point can be read as: patch test 1, 2 weeks after DPC sensitization. Per the publication, the treatment or condition label means: therapeutic diphenylcyclopropenone sensitization with weekly scalp DPC. Sequencing used whole blood, obtained in connection with sensitization to the hapten diphenylcyclopropenone (DPC). The source of these receptors is a woman aged 35 to 49 with alopecia areata. Some clones in this sample may be carry-over from other donors' samples.

V usage is TRBV3-1 and J usage is TRBJ2-5; D gene ambiguous. Germline loops: CDR1 LGHDT, CDR2 YNNKEL (reference sequence). The V end lost 6 bases, the J end lost 2 bases, and 16 bases lay between the germline ends. The CDR3 runs to 15 residues. The CDR3, as DNA: TGTGCCAGCAGACATATTTCAGGTTTGCAAGAGACCCAGTACTTC. It translates to CASRHISGLQETQYF.

Many counts were recorded for this clonotype. The chain combines TRBV12-3 or TRBV12-4 with TRBJ2-2; 7 bases match TRBD1. This CDR3 is built from 15 residues. After removal of 6 bases from V and 4 bases from J, the junction contained 8 bases not matched to a gene. CDR3 amino acids: CASRTGLGVTGELFF. In nucleotides, the CDR3 is TGTGCCAGCAGGACAGGGTTAGGCGTCACCGGGGAGCTGTTTTTT.

This clonotype was recorded many times. The genes are TRBV5-1 and TRBJ1-5, with 10 bases identical to TRBD1. Trimming cost V 5 bases and J 7 bases; bases outside gene matches: 9. The CDR3 sequence is 15 residues long. Germline V lookup: CDR1 SGHRS, CDR2 YFSETQ. The CDR3 spells CASSPGTGVPQPQHF. The CDR3 DNA reads TGCGCCAGCAGTCCCGGGACAGGGGTCCCACAGCCCCAGCATTTT.

This clonotype was detected only a few times. The chain links TRBV18 to TRBJ1-5, with D hard to call. V was trimmed by 4 bases and J by 0 bases, leaving 4 bases between them. Germline lookup yields CDR1 KGHSH and CDR2 LQKENI. The CDR3 loop spans 13 amino acids. The CDR3 bases are TGTGCCAGCTCACTATATAGCAATCAGCCCCAGCATTTT. This sequence encodes CASSLYSNQPQHF.

The sample holds a few counts of this clonotype. The chain uses TRBV4-1 and TRBJ1-6; D is unclear. The germline gives CDR1 MGHRA, CDR2 YSYEKL. The CDR3 extends over 14 amino acids. V was clipped by 0 bases and J by 7 bases, with 7 bases between them. CDR3: CASSQERGNSPLHF. For the CDR3, the DNA is TGCGCCAGCAGCCAAGAGCGCGGGAATTCACCCCTCCACTTT.

This clonotype was seen repeatedly, ten times or more. The rearrangement joins TRBV19 to TRBJ2-7; TRBD1 agrees at 11 bases. CDR3 size: 15 residues. J was trimmed by 5 bases and V by 8 bases; bases with no gene match: 11. Germline CDR1 LNHDA, CDR2 SQIVND (reference sequence). Here the CDR3 reads CASGEGQGVGHEQYF. CDR3 nucleotides: TGTGCCAGTGGAGAGGGACAGGGGGTCGGACACGAGCAGTACTTC. The full variable domain, its missing parts supplied by reference TRBV19 and TRBJ2-7, is DGGITQSPKYLFRKEGQNVTLSCEQNLNHDAMYWYRQDPGQGLRLIYYSQIVNDFQKGDIAEGYSVSREKKESFPLTVTSAQKNPTAFYLCASGEGQGVGHEQYFGPGTRLTVT.

Many counts were recorded for this clonotype. The rearrangement uses TRBV5-1 and TRBJ1-1; 10 bases fit TRBD1. The CDR3 extends over 17 amino acids. J lost 4 bases, V lost 4 bases, and 13 bases had no gene match. Per germline, CDR1 SGHRS and CDR2 YFSETQ. The CDR3 sequence is CASSPSGTGDLGTEAFF. As DNA, the CDR3 is TGCGCCAGCAGCCCTTCCGGGACAGGGGATTTGGGCACTGAAGCTTTCTTT. Full variable domain (outside the CDR3, taken from reference TRBV5-1 and TRBJ1-1): KAGVTQTPRYLIKTRGQQVTLSCSPISGHRSVSWYQQTPGQGLQFLFEYFSETQRNKGNFPGRFSGRQFSNSRSEMNVSTLELGDSALYLCASSPSGTGDLGTEAFFGQGTRLTVV.

The gene calls are TRBV6-1 and TRBJ2-5, with 7 bases fitting TRBD2. Per the germline V gene, CDR1 is MNHNS and CDR2 is SASEGT. With 6 bases clipped from V and 5 bases from J, the junction kept 3 bases outside the gene matches. The CDR3 spans 12 residues. CDR3 nucleotide sequence: TGTGCCAGCAGGGGGGGGTTGGAGACCCAGTACTTC. Translated, it gives CASRGGLETQYF.

Many counts were recorded for this clonotype. The chain uses TRBV24-1 and TRBJ2-3; D gene ambiguous. Trimming cost V 7 bases and J 2 bases, with 6 bases left between them. Germline CDR1 and CDR2: KGHDR and SFDVKD. CDR3 length: 12 residues. Here the CDR3 DNA reads TGTGCCACCAGGGGCAACACAGATACGCAGTATTTT. Translating it yields CATRGNTDTQYF.

This clonotype was detected only a few times. This CDR3 reads CASSKAASTDTQYF. CDR3 DNA: TGTGCCAGCAGTAAAGCGGCGAGCACAGATACGCAGTATTTT. The genes are TRBV6-4 and TRBJ2-3, with D possibly TRBD2 on 5 matching bases. There are 14 residues in the CDR3. Trimming shortened V by 5 bases and J by 0 bases, and 9 bases separated the two germline ends. Germline values: CDR1 MRHNA, CDR2 SNTAGT.

This clonotype was recorded many times. V usage is TRBV11-2 and J usage is TRBJ1-3; D remains ambiguous. Deletions cut 8 bases from V and 4 bases from J, with 12 bases between. CDR3 length equals 13 residues. Germline V gene lookup returns CDR1 SGHAT and CDR2 FQNNGV. The CDR3 protein is CASRRLAGNTIYF. The CDR3 DNA sequence: TGTGCCAGCCGTAGACTTGCGGGAAACACCATATATTTT.

This chain joins TRBV20-1 and TRBJ1-6; D is ambiguous. Trimming took off 6 bases at V and 7 bases at J, with 13 bases between the two ends. Germline values: CDR1 DFQATT, CDR2 SNEGSKA (reference sequence). The CDR3 is 13 residues long. CDR3 residues: CSARTLPNSPLHF. The DNA for the CDR3 is TGCAGTGCCCGGACCCTTCCCAATTCACCCCTCCACTTT.

This clonotype came up a few times. Here the CDR3 reads CASSMDKNTEAFF. Written as DNA, the CDR3 is TGTGCCAGCAGCATGGACAAGAACACTGAAGCTTTCTTT. The chain joins TRBV7-6 to TRBJ1-1; a weak D match, TRBD1 (5 bases). The V and J ends lost 5 bases and 1 base respectively, with 8 bases between them. The germline V gene encodes CDR1 SGHVS and CDR2 FNYEAQ. The length of the CDR3 is 13 residues.

This clonotype was observed a handful of times. The chain employs TRBV30 and TRBJ2-4, with D unresolved. The CDR3 extends over 14 amino acids. CDR1 is GTSNPN, CDR2 SVGIG, per germline (reference sequence). V lost 5 bases, J lost 3 bases, and 14 bases lay in between. The CDR3 DNA sequence: TGTGCCTGGGTGACCGGACCCAACAAAAACATTCAGTACTTC. This sequence encodes CAWVTGPNKNIQYF.

This clonotype has ten or more counts. The chain is built from TRBV4-1 and TRBJ1-4; D is unclear. The V and J ends lost 3 bases and 6 bases respectively, with 11 bases between them. Germline loops: CDR1 MGHRA, CDR2 YSYEKL. The length of the CDR3 is 14 residues. The CDR3 spells CASSHEGGYEKLFF. The DNA of the CDR3 is TGCGCCAGCAGCCATGAGGGCGGGTATGAAAAACTGTTTTTT.

This chain uses TRBV28 with TRBJ2-5; 9 positions match TRBD2. V shed 7 bases and J 4 bases; nucleotides not matched to a gene: 13. Germline CDR1 and CDR2: MDHEN and SYDVKM. This CDR3 is 16 amino acids long. CDR3: CASTLSGGPGTETQYF. The DNA for the CDR3 is TGTGCCAGCACCCTTAGCGGGGGCCCCGGGACAGAGACCCAGTACTTC.

This clonotype was observed a handful of times. The V gene is TRBV14, the J gene TRBJ2-1, with 7 positions matching TRBD2. This CDR3 is built from 15 residues. In germline, CDR1 is SGHDN, CDR2 FVKESK. V gave up 4 bases and J gave up 4 bases; unmatched junction bases: 7. Written as DNA, the CDR3 is TGTGCCAGCAGCCCTAAGCGGGGACCGTACAATGAGCAGTTCTTC. Translating it yields CASSPKRGPYNEQFF.